This passage covers 30 T cell receptor beta chains from one sample sequenced in a study of chronic HIV infection and antiretroviral therapy. TCRdb analysed the 5' RACE reads with MiXCR anew, one entry per CDR3 protein. The sample holds 40,000 to 50,000 distinct CDR3 sequences, approximately 19% seen once. Sequencing input: peripheral blood. Every receptor here comes from an adult who had HIV and had not received antiretroviral therapy, or was an uninfected healthy control (not recorded which).

This clonotype was seen many times. The chain couples TRBV7-2 to TRBJ2-4, with D unclear. Germline CDR1 reads SGHTA; CDR2 reads FQGNSA. V was trimmed by 10 bases and J by 0 bases, leaving 13 bases between them. The CDR3 spans 14 residues. The CDR3 DNA reads as TGTGCCACCCGCGCAACCCTAGCCAAAAACATTCAGTACTTC. This sequence encodes CATRATLAKNIQYF. The complete variable domain, with remaining parts taken from reference TRBV7-2 and TRBJ2-4, reads GAGVSQSPSNKVTEKGKDVELRCDPISGHTALYWYRQSLGQGLEFLIYFQGNSAPDKSGLPSDRFSAERTGGSVSTLTIQRTQQEDSAVYLCATRATLAKNIQYFGAGTRLSVL.

This clonotype was recorded a few times. V gene TRBV5-1 combines with J gene TRBJ2-1; TRBD2 agrees at 14 bases. Trimming took 4 bases from V and 3 from J; bases not matched to a gene: 6. This CDR3 contains 17 residues. Germline V CDR1 and CDR2: SGHRS, YFSETQ. The CDR3 spells CASSPRLAGGGYNEQFF. The CDR3 nucleotides read TGCGCCAGCAGCCCAAGACTAGCGGGAGGGGGCTACAATGAGCAGTTCTTC.

This clonotype was found a few times. The V gene is TRBV6-2 or TRBV6-3, the J gene TRBJ1-1, with a possible D match to TRBD1 (5 bases). V lost 0 bases and J 1 base, leaving 12 bases between the germline ends. The CDR3 spans 16 residues. Per the germline V gene, CDR1 is MNHEY and CDR2 is SVGEGT. CDR3 protein: CASSYSKGRGNTEAFF. For the CDR3, the DNA is TGTGCCAGCAGTTACTCCAAGGGGCGGGGGAACACTGAAGCTTTCTTT.

The rearrangement links TRBV4-1 to TRBJ2-1, with 12 positions matching TRBD2. Germline V gene data show CDR1 as MGHRA and CDR2 as YSYEKL. The CDR3 runs 18 residues. V lost 1 base to trimming and J lost 1 base; unmatched junction nucleotides: 5. The CDR3 sequence: CASSQASGRASSYNEQFF. In nucleotides, the CDR3 is TGCGCCAGCAGCCAAGCTAGCGGGAGGGCCTCGTCCTACAATGAGCAGTTCTTC.

This clonotype was seen a handful of times. The CDR3, as DNA: TGCAGTGCGCCGATAGCGGGAAGGACAGATACGCAGTATTTT. Protein: CSAPIAGRTDTQYF. The chain couples TRBV20-1 to TRBJ2-3; 8 bases are a match to TRBD2. Germline V gene sequence: CDR1 DFQATT, CDR2 SNEGSKA (reference sequence). The V segment lost 6 bases and the J segment 3 bases; nucleotides outside the gene matches: 8. The CDR3 sequence is 14 residues long.

In its sample, this clonotype was seen a few times. In DNA form, the CDR3 reads TGTGCCAGCAGTTCAGGAGGGGGCAATCAGCCCCAGCATTTT. Its translation is CASSSGGGNQPQHF. The V and J genes are TRBV28 and TRBJ1-5, with a weak D call TRBD1 (5 bases). The CDR3 sequence is 14 residues long. Germline CDR1 and CDR2: MDHEN and SYDVKM. V shed 4 bases and J shed 2 bases, with 9 bases lying between them.

The chain has TRBV7-6 and TRBJ2-7; perhaps D is TRBD1 or TRBD2 (5 bases each). Germline assignment: CDR1 SGHVS and CDR2 FNYEAQ. The CDR3 length is 15 residues. Trimming pared 5 bases from V and 4 bases from J, leaving 18 bases between. CDR3 bases: TGTGCCAGCAGCCGAGGGGCAGACGAAAAATACGAGCAGTACTTC. It yields the protein CASSRGADEKYEQYF.

V gene TRBV24-1 combines with J gene TRBJ1-1; D possibly corresponds to TRBD1 (5 bases). The germline CDR1 and CDR2 sequences are KGHDR and SFDVKD. The CDR3 runs to 12 residues. V was pared by 3 bases and J by 6 bases, with 7 bases between. The CDR3 DNA reads as TGTGCCACCAGTGATACGGGGGCTGAAGCTTTCTTT. It codes for CATSDTGAEAFF.

V gene TRBV6-5 combines with J gene TRBJ1-2; D ambiguous. From germline, CDR1 is MNHEY and CDR2 SVGAGI. CDR3 length: 12 residues. Trimming took 6 bases from V and 8 from J, leaving 13 bases between them. The CDR3, as DNA: TGTGCCAGCAGACGTACTGGGGAAGGCTACACCTTC. Amino acids: CASRRTGEGYTF.

In its sample, this clonotype was seen a few times. The rearrangement joins TRBV23-1 to TRBJ2-5; 11 nucleotides match TRBD2. TRBV23-1 carries the ORF label, with uncertain function. This CDR3 has 16 residues. J was trimmed by 0 bases and V by 2 bases; bases with no gene match: 2. This CDR3 is CASSQRGLADQETQYF. CDR3 coding DNA: TGCGCCAGCAGTCAAAGGGGACTAGCGGACCAAGAGACCCAGTACTTC.

In this sample, this clonotype turned up a few times. The chain carries TRBV5-5 and TRBJ2-1; tentatively, D is TRBD2 (6 bases). This CDR3 is built from 14 residues. From germline, CDR1 is SGHKS and CDR2 YYEKEE (reference sequence). V gave up 6 bases and J gave up 8 bases, with 18 bases separating them. CDR3 coding DNA: TGTGCCAGCACCTTATTTGGGACTGGGGATGAGCAGTTCTTC. Translation: CASTLFGTGDEQFF. The full variable domain, its missing parts supplied by reference TRBV5-5 and TRBJ2-1, is DAGVTQSPTHLIKTRGQQVTLRCSPISGHKSVSWYQQVLGQGPQFIFQYYEKEERGRGNFPDRFSARQFPNYSSELNVNALLLGDSALYLCASTLFGTGDEQFFGPGTRLTVL.

The chain couples TRBV20-1 to TRBJ2-7, with 9 bases lining up with TRBD1. The junction had 3 bases not matched to a gene; V was cut back by 0 bases and J by 3 bases. The CDR3 covers 14 residues. CDR1 is DFQATT and CDR2 is SNEGSKA in the germline V gene (reference sequence). The CDR3 sequence: CSARDRGQGYEQYF. The CDR3 bases are TGCAGTGCTAGAGATCGGGGACAGGGCTACGAGCAGTACTTC.

CDR3: CASRPPGSNEQFF. CDR3 DNA: TGTGCCAGCAGGCCACCAGGGTCCAATGAGCAGTTCTTC. V and J are TRBV28 and TRBJ2-1; D is possibly TRBD1 (5 bases). CDR3 size: 13 residues. Per germline, CDR1 MDHEN and CDR2 SYDVKM. V was cut by 6 bases and J by 6 bases, with 12 bases left in between.

This chain links TRBV18 with TRBJ2-6, with D unclear. The CDR3 is 15 residues long. With 2 bases removed from V and 0 bases from J, the gap between germline ends came to 5 bases. CDR1 is KGHSH and CDR2 is LQKENI in the germline V gene. CDR3 residues: CASSPGASGANVLTF. CDR3 nucleotide sequence: TGTGCCAGCTCACCAGGAGCCTCTGGGGCCAACGTCCTGACTTTC. Based on the CDR3 plus reference TRBV18 and TRBJ2-6, the full variable domain is NAGVMQNPRHLVRRRGQEARLRCSPMKGHSHVYWYRQLPEEGLKFMVYLQKENIIDESGMPKERFSAEFPKEGPSILRIQQVVRGDSAAYFCASSPGASGANVLTFGAGSRLTVL.

This clonotype was seen more than once but under ten times. The chain combines TRBV12-3 or TRBV12-4 with TRBJ2-1; the D gene could be TRBD1 or TRBD2 (5 bases each). The CDR3 totals 13 residues. Trimming took 4 bases from V and 10 from J, leaving 14 bases between them. CDR3 sequence (DNA): TGTGCCAGCAGTTGGGGCGGGTTAGAGGAGCAGTTCTTC. Translation gives CASSWGGLEEQFF.

In this sample, this clonotype turned up once. The chain recombines TRBV29-1 with TRBJ2-5; D is ambiguous. In germline, CDR1 is SQVTM, CDR2 ANQGSEA. The length of the CDR3 is 14 residues. Trimming cost V 3 bases and J 0 bases, with 11 bases left between them. CDR3 loop: CSVDGLRYQETQYF. CDR3 DNA: TGCAGCGTTGATGGTTTAAGATACCAAGAGACCCAGTACTTC.

This clonotype showed up just a few times. This chain joins TRBV4-1 and TRBJ1-1; TRBD1 aligns across 8 bases. Germline loops: CDR1 MGHRA, CDR2 YSYEKL. Trimming removed 4 bases from V and 4 bases from J; junction bases left unmatched: 8. This CDR3 region has 15 residues. CDR3 in amino acids: CASSPPDRDFTEAFF. The CDR3, as DNA: TGCGCCAGCAGCCCCCCGGACAGGGATTTCACTGAAGCTTTCTTT.

This rearrangement joins TRBV10-1 to TRBJ2-7; D not resolved. Deletions cut 5 bases from V and 6 bases from J, with 14 bases between. This CDR3 spans 13 amino acids. Germline V CDR1 and CDR2: WNHNN, SYGVQD (reference sequence). CDR3 region: CASSYTRLGEQYF. The CDR3 DNA reads TGCGCCAGCAGTTACACACGGCTCGGCGAGCAGTACTTC.

The chain combines TRBV10-2 with TRBJ2-7; no firm D call. This CDR3 has 12 amino acids. The V end lost 6 bases, the J end lost 1 base, and 7 bases lay between the germline ends. Germline V CDR1 and CDR2: WSHSY, SAAADI. The CDR3: CASSVQSYEQYF. CDR3 in DNA: TGCGCCAGCAGCGTTCAATCCTACGAGCAGTACTTC.

This clonotype has only a few counts. The chain is built from TRBV28 and TRBJ1-5; 9 bases agree with TRBD1. V shed 5 bases and J 3 bases; nucleotides not matched to a gene: 2. Germline V gene data show CDR1 as MDHEN and CDR2 as SYDVKM. CDR3 length: 14 residues. The CDR3 DNA reads TGTGCCAGCAGTCGGGACAGGGTCAATCAGCCCCAGCATTTT. Translation gives CASSRDRVNQPQHF. Full variable domain (missing parts from reference TRBV28 and TRBJ1-5): DVKVTQSSRYLVKRTGEKVFLECVQDMDHENMFWYRQDPGLGLRLIYFSYDVKMKEKGDIPEGYSVSREKKERFSLILESASTNQTSMYLCASSRDRVNQPQHFGDGTRLSIL.

This clonotype has only a few counts. V is TRBV28 and J is TRBJ2-5, with 11 positions matching TRBD1. J lost 9 bases, V lost 5 bases, and 11 bases had no gene match. The CDR3 length is 15 residues. The V gene's germline CDR1 is MDHEN and CDR2 SYDVKM. CDR3 nucleotides: TGTGCCAGCAGTAATAGGACAGGGGGCCAAAAGGCCCAGTACTTC. Encoded protein: CASSNRTGGQKAQYF.

The chain employs TRBV28 and TRBJ2-6; 7 nucleotides line up with TRBD1. The CDR3 is made up of 17 amino acids. From germline, CDR1 is MDHEN and CDR2 SYDVKM. The V segment lost 9 bases and the J segment 0 bases; nucleotides outside the gene matches: 11. In DNA form, the CDR3 reads TGTGCCAGTTTAAAGGGACAGCTCTTCTCTGGGGCCAACGTCCTGACTTTC. Amino acid sequence: CASLKGQLFSGANVLTF.

The CDR3 region has the DNA TGTGCCTCCGGACGCACAGGGATCACCGGGGAGCTGTTTTTT. Amino acids: CASGRTGITGELFF. This chain uses TRBV6-1 with TRBJ2-2; possibly TRBD1 for D (6 bases). Germline CDR1 MNHNS, CDR2 SASEGT. The CDR3 is made up of 14 amino acids. The ends were cut back, 11 bases at V and 4 bases at J, with 17 bases in the middle.

This clonotype appeared a few times. CDR3 loop: CASSLVGYNEQFF. CDR3 nucleotides: TGTGCCAGCAGCTTAGTGGGGTATAATGAGCAGTTCTTC. The V call is TRBV7-6, the J call TRBJ2-1, with no clear D. Germline lookup yields CDR1 SGHVS and CDR2 FNYEAQ. The CDR3 consists of 13 residues. The V and J ends lost 1 base and 7 bases respectively, with 8 bases between them.

J is TRBJ2-6 and V is TRBV28, with a possible D match to TRBD2 (5 bases). The CDR3 is 13 amino acids. The V gene lost 6 bases and the J gene lost 5 bases, with 8 bases spanning the gap. The germline V gene encodes CDR1 MDHEN and CDR2 SYDVKM. The CDR3 here is CASRWTRANVLTF. The CDR3 region has the DNA TGTGCCAGCAGGTGGACTCGGGCCAACGTCCTGACTTTC.

The chain combines TRBV28 with TRBJ2-4; 8 nucleotides line up with TRBD1. This CDR3 is built from 16 residues. Germline CDR1 and CDR2: MDHEN and SYDVKM. V shed 1 base and J 2 bases; nucleotides not matched to a gene: 4. The CDR3 sequence is CASSLYGQGTKNIQYF. The CDR3 region has the DNA TGTGCCAGCAGTTTATATGGACAGGGAACCAAAAACATTCAGTACTTC.

This clonotype was counted a few times. This sequence joins TRBV19 and TRBJ1-2; no firm D call. The V gene's germline CDR1 is LNHDA and CDR2 SQIVND (reference sequence). The germline V and J ends were trimmed by 1 base and 6 bases, with 15 bases remaining between them. This CDR3 contains 15 residues. The CDR3 coding sequence is TGTGCCAGTAGTATAGGAACGGGGAGCGGTGATGGCTACACCTTC. Its translation: CASSIGTGSGDGYTF.

This clonotype was seen more than once but under ten times. The chain links TRBV12-3 or TRBV12-4 to TRBJ2-3; D gene ambiguous. V was clipped by 6 bases and J by 4 bases, with 14 bases between them. The CDR3 spans 14 residues. The CDR3 sequence: CASSPYLRADTQYF. As DNA, the CDR3 is TGTGCCAGCAGCCCCTACCTTCGGGCAGATACGCAGTATTTT.

This chain connects TRBV6-1 to TRBJ1-2; no clear D gene. Germline CDR1 MNHNS, CDR2 SASEGT. Trimming cost V 6 bases and J 3 bases, with 8 bases left between them. This CDR3 comprises 12 residues. The DNA for the CDR3 is TGTGCCAGCAGAAGCCGCGACTATGGCTACACCTTC. Its protein product is CASRSRDYGYTF.

This sequence joins TRBV28 and TRBJ2-2; D might be TRBD1 (5 bases). From germline, CDR1 is MDHEN and CDR2 SYDVKM. The CDR3 has 16 amino acids. The V and J ends lost 6 bases and 0 bases respectively, with 14 bases between them. Here the CDR3 reads CASSLTGVANTGELFF. CDR3 DNA: TGTGCCAGCAGCCTAACAGGTGTCGCGAACACCGGGGAGCTGTTTTTT. Together with reference TRBV28 and TRBJ2-2, the CDR3 gives the full variable domain: DVKVTQSSRYLVKRTGEKVFLECVQDMDHENMFWYRQDPGLGLRLIYFSYDVKMKEKGDIPEGYSVSREKKERFSLILESASTNQTSMYLCASSLTGVANTGELFFGEGSRLTVL.